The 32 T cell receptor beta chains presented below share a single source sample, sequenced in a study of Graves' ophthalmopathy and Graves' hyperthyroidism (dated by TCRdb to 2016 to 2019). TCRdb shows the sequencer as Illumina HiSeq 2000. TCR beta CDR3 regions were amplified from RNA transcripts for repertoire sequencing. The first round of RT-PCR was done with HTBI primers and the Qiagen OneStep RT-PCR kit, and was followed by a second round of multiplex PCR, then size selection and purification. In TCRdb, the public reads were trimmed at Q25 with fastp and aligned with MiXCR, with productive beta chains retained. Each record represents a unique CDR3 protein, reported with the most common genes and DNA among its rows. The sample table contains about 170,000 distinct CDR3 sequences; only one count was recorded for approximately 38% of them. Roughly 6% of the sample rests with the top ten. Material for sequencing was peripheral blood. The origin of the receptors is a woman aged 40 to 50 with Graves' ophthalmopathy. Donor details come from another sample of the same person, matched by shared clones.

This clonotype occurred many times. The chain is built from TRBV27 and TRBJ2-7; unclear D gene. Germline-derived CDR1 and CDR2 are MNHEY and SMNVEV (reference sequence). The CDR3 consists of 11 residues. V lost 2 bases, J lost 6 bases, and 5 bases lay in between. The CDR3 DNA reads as TGTGCCAGCAGTTTACCACCCGAGCAGTACTTC. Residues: CASSLPPEQYF.

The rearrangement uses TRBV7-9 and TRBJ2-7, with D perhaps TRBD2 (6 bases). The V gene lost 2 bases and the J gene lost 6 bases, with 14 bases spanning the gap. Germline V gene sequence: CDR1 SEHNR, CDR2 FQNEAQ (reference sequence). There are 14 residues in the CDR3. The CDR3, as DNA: TGTGCCAGCAGCTTACAGGACGGGAGTAGCGAGCAGTACTTC. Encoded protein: CASSLQDGSSEQYF.

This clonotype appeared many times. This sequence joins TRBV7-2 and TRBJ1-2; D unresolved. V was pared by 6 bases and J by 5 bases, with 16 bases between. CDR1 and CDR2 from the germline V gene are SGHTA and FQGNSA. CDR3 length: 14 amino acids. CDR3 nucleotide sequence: TGTGCCAGCAGGGTAGCCCATCGAGAGTATGGCTACACCTTC. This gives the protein CASRVAHREYGYTF.

CDR3 nucleotides: TGTGCCAGCAGTTACTCGAACGGACAGGGGTTCTACGAGCAGTACTTC. This translates into CASSYSNGQGFYEQYF. This rearrangement joins TRBV6-2 or TRBV6-3 to TRBJ2-7; 9 bases line up with TRBD1. Germline lookup yields CDR1 MNHEY and CDR2 SVGEGT. V dropped 0 bases and J dropped 3; count of bases not matched to a gene: 6. The CDR3 runs 16 residues.

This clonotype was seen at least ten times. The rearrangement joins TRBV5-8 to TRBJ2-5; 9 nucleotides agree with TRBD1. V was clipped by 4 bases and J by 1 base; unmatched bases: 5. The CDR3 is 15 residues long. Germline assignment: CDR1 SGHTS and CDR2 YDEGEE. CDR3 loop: CASSGGQGFQETQYF. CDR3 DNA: TGTGCCAGCAGCGGGGGACAGGGCTTCCAAGAGACCCAGTACTTC.

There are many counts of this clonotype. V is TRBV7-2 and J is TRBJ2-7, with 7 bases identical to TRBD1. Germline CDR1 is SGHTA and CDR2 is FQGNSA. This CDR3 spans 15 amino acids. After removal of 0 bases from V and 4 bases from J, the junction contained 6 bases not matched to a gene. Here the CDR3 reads CASSLATGSLYEQYF. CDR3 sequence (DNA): TGTGCCAGCAGCTTAGCGACAGGGAGTTTGTACGAGCAGTACTTC.

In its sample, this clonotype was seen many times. The CDR3 spells CASSFNRGRGTEAFF. DNA for the CDR3: TGTGCCAGCAGTTTTAACAGGGGGCGAGGAACTGAAGCTTTCTTT. The V call is TRBV12-3 or TRBV12-4, the J call TRBJ1-1, with TRBD1 identical over 9 bases. This CDR3 is built from 15 residues. The J segment lost 5 bases and the V segment lost 3 bases, leaving 7 bases of the junction unmatched.

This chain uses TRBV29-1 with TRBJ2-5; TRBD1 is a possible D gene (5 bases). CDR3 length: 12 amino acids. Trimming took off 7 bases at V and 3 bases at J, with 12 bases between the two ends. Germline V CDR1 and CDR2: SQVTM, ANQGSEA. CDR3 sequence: CSASQGKETQYF. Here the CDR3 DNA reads TGCAGCGCTTCGCAGGGAAAAGAGACCCAGTACTTC.

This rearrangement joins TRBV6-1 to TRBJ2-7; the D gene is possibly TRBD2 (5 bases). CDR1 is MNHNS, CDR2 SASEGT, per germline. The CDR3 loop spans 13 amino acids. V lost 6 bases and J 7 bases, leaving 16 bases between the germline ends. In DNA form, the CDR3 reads TGTGCCAGCAGCAGACAACCCTCGGGGGAGCAGTACTTC. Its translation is CASSRQPSGEQYF.

The CDR3 loop is CASSKGHYEQYF. The CDR3 DNA sequence: TGTGCCAGCAGCAAAGGACACTACGAGCAGTACTTC. The genes are TRBV12-3 or TRBV12-4 and TRBJ2-7; D perhaps matches TRBD1 (5 bases). The CDR3 sequence is 12 residues long. V was trimmed by 6 bases and J by 3 bases, leaving 9 bases between them.

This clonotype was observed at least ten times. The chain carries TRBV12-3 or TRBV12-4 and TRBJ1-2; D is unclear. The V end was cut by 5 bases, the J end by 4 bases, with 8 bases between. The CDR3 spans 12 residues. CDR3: CASSPRFYGYTF. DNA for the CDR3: TGTGCCAGCAGTCCTCGATTCTATGGCTACACCTTC.

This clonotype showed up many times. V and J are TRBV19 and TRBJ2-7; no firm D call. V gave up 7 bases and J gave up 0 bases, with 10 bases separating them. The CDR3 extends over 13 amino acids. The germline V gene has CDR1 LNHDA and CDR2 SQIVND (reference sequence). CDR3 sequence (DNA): TGTGCCAGTAATGGGCGGAACTCCTACGAGCAGTACTTC. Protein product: CASNGRNSYEQYF.

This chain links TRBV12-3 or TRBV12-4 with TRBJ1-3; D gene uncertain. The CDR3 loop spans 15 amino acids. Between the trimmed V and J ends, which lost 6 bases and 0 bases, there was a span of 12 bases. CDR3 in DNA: TGTGCCAGCAGCCCCGACCGGAGCTCTGGAAACACCATATATTTT. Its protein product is CASSPDRSSGNTIYF.

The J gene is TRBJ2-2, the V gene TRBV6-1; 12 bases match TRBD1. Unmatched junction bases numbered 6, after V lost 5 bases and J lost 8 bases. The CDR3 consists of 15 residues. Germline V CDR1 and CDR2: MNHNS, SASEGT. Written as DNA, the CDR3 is TGTGCCAGCAGTCCGGGACAGGGGGCTGGAGGGGAGCTGTTTTTT. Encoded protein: CASSPGQGAGGELFF.

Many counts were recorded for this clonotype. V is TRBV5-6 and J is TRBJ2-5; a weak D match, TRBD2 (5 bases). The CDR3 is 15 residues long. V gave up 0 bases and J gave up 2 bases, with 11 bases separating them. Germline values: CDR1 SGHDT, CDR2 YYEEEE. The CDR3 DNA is TGTGCCAGCAGCTTGGCGCCAGCGGATCAAGAGACCCAGTACTTC. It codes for CASSLAPADQETQYF.

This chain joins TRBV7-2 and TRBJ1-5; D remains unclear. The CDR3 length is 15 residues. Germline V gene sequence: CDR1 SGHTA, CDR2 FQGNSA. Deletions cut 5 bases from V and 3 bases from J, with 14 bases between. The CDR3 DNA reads TGTGCCAGCAGCCGCCCGGGGAGCCACAATCAGCCCCAGCATTTT. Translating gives CASSRPGSHNQPQHF.

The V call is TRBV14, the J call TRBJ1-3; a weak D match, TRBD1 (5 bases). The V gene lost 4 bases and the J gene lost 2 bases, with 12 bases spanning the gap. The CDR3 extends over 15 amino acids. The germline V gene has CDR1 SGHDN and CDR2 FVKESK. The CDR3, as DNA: TGTGCCAGCAGCCGACTCAGGGTTACTGGAAACACCATATATTTT. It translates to CASSRLRVTGNTIYF.

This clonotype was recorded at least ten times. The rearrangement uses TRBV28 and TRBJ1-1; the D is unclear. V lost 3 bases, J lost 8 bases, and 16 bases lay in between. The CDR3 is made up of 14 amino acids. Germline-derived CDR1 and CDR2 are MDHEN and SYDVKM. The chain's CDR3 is CASSFPDRVGEAFF. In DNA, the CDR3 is TGTGCCAGCAGTTTCCCTGACCGCGTTGGGGAAGCTTTCTTT.

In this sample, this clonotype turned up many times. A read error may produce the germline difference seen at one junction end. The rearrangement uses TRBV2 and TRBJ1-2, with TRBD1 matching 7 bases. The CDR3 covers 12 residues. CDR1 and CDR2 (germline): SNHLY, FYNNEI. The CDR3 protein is CASSESPMDRFF. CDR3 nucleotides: TGTGCCAGCAGTGAAAGTCCGATGGACAGGTTCTTC.

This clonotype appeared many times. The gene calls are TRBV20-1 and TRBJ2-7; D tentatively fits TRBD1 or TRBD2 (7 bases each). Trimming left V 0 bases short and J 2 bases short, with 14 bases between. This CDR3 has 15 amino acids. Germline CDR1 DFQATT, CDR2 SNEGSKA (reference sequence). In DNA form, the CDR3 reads TGCAGTGCTAGAGATCCAGGGGGGGCCCCCTACGAGCAGTACTTC. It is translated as CSARDPGGAPYEQYF.

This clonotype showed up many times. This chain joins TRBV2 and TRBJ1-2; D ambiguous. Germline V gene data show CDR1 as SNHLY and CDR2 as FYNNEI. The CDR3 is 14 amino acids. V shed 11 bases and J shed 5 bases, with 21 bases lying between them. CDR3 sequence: CASTRASTSYGYTF. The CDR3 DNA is TGTGCCTCGACTAGGGCGAGCACTTCGTATGGCTACACCTTC.

CDR3 DNA sequence: TGCAGCGTTGTCCCCAGGACTGAAGCTTTCTTT. Translating gives CSVVPRTEAFF. The chain combines TRBV29-1 with TRBJ1-1; D remains ambiguous. The V end lost 4 bases, the J end lost 5 bases, and 8 bases lay between the germline ends. CDR1 is SQVTM, CDR2 ANQGSEA, per germline. This CDR3 is built from 11 residues.

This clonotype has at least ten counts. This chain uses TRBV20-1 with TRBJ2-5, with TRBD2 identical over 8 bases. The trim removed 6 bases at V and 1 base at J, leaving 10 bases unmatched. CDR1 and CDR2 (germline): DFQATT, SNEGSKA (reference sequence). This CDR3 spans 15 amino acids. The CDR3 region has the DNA TGCAGTGCCCTTTTAGGCGGGGGGCTCCAAGAGACCCAGTACTTC. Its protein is CSALLGGGLQETQYF.

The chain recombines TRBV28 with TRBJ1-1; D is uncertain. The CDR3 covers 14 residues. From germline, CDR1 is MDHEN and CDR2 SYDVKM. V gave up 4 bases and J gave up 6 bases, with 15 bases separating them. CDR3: CASSYRGAVAEAFF. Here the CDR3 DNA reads TGTGCCAGCAGTTACCGGGGAGCAGTAGCTGAAGCTTTCTTT.

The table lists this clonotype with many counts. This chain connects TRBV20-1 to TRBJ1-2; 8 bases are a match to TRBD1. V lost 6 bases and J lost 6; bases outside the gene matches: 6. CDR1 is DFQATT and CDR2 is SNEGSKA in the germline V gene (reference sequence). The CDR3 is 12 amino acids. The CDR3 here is CSARQGTDGYTF. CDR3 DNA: TGCAGTGCAAGACAGGGGACAGATGGCTACACCTTC.

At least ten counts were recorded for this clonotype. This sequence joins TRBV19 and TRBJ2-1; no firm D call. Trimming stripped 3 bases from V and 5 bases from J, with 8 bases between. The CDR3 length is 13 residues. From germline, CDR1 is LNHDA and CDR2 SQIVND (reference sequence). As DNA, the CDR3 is TGTGCCAGTAGTATCGGTTTGCACAATGAGCAGTTCTTC. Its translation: CASSIGLHNEQFF. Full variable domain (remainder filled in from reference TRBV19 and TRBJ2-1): DGGITQSPKYLFRKEGQNVTLSCEQNLNHDAMYWYRQDPGQGLRLIYYSQIVNDFQKGDIAEGYSVSREKKESFPLTVTSAQKNPTAFYLCASSIGLHNEQFFGPGTRLTVL.

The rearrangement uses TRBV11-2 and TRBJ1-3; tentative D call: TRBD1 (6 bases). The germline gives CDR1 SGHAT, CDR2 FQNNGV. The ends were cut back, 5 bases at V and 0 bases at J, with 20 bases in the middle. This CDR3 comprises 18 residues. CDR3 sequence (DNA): TGTGCCAGCAGCGGGGGGGCGGGACTGCGACCCTCTGGAAACACCATATATTTT. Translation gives CASSGGAGLRPSGNTIYF.

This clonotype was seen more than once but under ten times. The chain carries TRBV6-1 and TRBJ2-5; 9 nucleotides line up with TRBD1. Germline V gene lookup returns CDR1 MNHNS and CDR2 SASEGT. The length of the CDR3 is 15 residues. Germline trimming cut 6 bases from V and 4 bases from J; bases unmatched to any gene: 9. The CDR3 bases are TGTGCCAGCAGGCGCGACACAGGGGGCGCAGAGACCCAGTACTTC. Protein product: CASRRDTGGAETQYF.

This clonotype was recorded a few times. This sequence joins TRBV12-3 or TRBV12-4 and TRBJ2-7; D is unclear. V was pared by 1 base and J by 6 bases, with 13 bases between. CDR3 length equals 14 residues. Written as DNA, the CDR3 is TGTGCCAGCAGTTTAGGGCCCCCCACCACCGAGCAGTACTTC. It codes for CASSLGPPTTEQYF.

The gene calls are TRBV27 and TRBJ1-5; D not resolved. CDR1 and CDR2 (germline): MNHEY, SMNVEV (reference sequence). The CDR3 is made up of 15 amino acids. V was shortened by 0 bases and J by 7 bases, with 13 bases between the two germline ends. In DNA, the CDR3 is TGTGCCAGCAGTTTATCGCGACCGTCCATCCAGCCCCAGCATTTT. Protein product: CASSLSRPSIQPQHF.

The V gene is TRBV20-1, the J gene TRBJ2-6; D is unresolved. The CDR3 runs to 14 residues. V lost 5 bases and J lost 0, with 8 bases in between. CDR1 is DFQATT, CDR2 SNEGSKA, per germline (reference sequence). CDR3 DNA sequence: TGCAGTGCTGTGCCGGTCTCTGGGGCCAACGTCCTGACTTTC. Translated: CSAVPVSGANVLTF.

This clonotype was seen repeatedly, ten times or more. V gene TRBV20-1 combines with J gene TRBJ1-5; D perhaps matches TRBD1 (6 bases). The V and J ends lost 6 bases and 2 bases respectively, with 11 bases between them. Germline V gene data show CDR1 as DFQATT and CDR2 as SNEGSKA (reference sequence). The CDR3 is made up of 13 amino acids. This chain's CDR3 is CSAYRQGNQPQHF. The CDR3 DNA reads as TGCAGTGCCTACAGACAGGGCAATCAGCCCCAGCATTTT.